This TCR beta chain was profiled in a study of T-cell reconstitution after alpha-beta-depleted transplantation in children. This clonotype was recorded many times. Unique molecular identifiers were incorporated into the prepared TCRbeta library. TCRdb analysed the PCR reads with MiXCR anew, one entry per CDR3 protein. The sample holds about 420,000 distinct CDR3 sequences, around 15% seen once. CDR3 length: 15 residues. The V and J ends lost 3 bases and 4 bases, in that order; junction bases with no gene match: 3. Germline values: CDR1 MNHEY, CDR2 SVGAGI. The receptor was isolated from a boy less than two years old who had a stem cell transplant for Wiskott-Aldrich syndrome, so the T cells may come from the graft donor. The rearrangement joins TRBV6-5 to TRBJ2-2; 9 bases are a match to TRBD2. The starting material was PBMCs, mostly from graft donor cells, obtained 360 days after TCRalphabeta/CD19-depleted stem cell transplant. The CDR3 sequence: CASSYLAGFTGELFF. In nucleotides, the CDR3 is TGTGCCAGCAGTTATCTAGCGGGATTCACCGGGGAGCTGTTTTTT.